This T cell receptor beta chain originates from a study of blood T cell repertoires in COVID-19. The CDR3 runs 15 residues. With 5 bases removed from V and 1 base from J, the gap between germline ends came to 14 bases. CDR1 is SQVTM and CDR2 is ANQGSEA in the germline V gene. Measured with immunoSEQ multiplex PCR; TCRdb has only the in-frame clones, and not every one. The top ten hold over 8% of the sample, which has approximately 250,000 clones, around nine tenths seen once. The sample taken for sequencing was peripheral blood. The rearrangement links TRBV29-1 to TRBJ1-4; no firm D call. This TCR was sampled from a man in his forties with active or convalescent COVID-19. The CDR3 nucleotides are TGCAGCGTTAGGAGGAATGGTGTAACTAATGAAAAACTGTTTTTT. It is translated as CSVRRNGVTNEKLFF. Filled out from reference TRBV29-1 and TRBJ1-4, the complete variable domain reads SAVISQKPSRDICQRGTSLTIQCQVDSQVTMMFWYRQQPGQSLTLIATANQGSEATYESGFVIDKFPISRPNLTFSTLTVSNMSPEDSSIYLCSVRRNGVTNEKLFFGSGTQLSVL.